This passage covers 10 T cell receptor beta chains from one sample sequenced in a study of blood T cell repertoires in COVID-19. TCRdb's table, derived via immunoSEQ multiplex PCR, lists solely in-frame clones and lacks some. The repertoire includes about 210,000 clones, roughly 84% of them detected once, and roughly 7.1% sits in the top ten. Sample: PBMCs or T cells enriched from blood (not recorded which). The origin of the receptors is a man younger than 45 in a cohort exposed to, infected with or recovered from COVID-19 (not recorded which).

V is TRBV11-3 and J is TRBJ2-3; D may be TRBD1 (5 bases). The germline CDR1 and CDR2 sequences are SGHNT and YENEEA. V shed 6 bases and J shed 4 bases, with 14 bases lying between them. This CDR3 spans 14 amino acids. The DNA for the CDR3 is TGTGCCAGCAGTCAATCGACAGCATCAGATACGCAGTATTTT. Translation: CASSQSTASDTQYF.

The chain uses TRBV7-2 and TRBJ1-4; no firm D call. V gave up 5 bases and J gave up 7 bases, with 14 bases separating them. The germline CDR1 and CDR2 sequences are SGHTA and FQGNSA. The CDR3 is 14 residues long. The CDR3, as DNA: TGTGCCAGCAGCCCTTGGACTTCTGGTGAAAAACTGTTTTTT. This encodes CASSPWTSGEKLFF.

This chain connects TRBV28 to TRBJ2-7; TRBD2 agrees at 8 bases. Germline CDR1 MDHEN, CDR2 SYDVKM. The V gene end was trimmed by 8 bases and the J gene end by 6 bases; junction bases not matched to a gene: 24. This CDR3 has 18 amino acids. CDR3 amino acids: CASGDGGASGPVLAEQYF. The CDR3 bases are TGTGCCAGCGGGGATGGGGGCGCTAGCGGGCCGGTATTGGCCGAGCAGTACTTC.

This clone was counted between two and nine times. The chain combines TRBV12-3 or TRBV12-4 with TRBJ2-7; 9 nucleotides line up with TRBD1. The CDR3 contains 13 residues. The J segment lost 7 bases and the V segment lost 6 bases, leaving 7 bases of the junction unmatched. This chain's CDR3 is CASSRDRAGEQYF. For the CDR3, the DNA is TGTGCCAGCAGCCGGGACAGGGCGGGAGAGCAGTACTTC.

The chain joins TRBV5-6 to TRBJ2-3, with a possible D match to TRBD1 (5 bases). This CDR3 is built from 14 residues. V was cut by 2 bases and J by 2 bases, with 9 bases left in between. From germline, CDR1 is SGHDT and CDR2 YYEEEE. CDR3 bases: TGTGCCAGCAGCTTCCCAGGGTACACAGATACGCAGTATTTT. As protein: CASSFPGYTDTQYF.

This chain joins TRBV6-2 or TRBV6-3 and TRBJ1-5; maybe TRBD1 (5 bases). Germline V lookup: CDR1 MNHEY, CDR2 SVGEGT. The V end was cut by 2 bases, the J end by 4 bases, with 9 bases between. CDR3 size: 14 residues. The CDR3 coding sequence is TGTGCCAGCAGTTACGGGCAGGGAAATCAGCCCCAGCATTTT. Translated: CASSYGQGNQPQHF.

In DNA form, the CDR3 reads TGCGCCAGCAAAACAGGGAACTCTGGAAACACCATATATTTT. As protein: CASKTGNSGNTIYF. The chain is built from TRBV10-2 and TRBJ1-3; possible D gene TRBD1, 6 bases. Trimming left V 7 bases short and J 0 bases short, with 10 bases between. This CDR3 is built from 14 residues. Germline lookup yields CDR1 WSHSY and CDR2 SAAADI.

This chain uses TRBV11-2 with TRBJ2-5, with TRBD2 matching over 7 bases. CDR1 and CDR2 (germline): SGHAT, FQNNGV. The CDR3 length is 15 residues. V lost 5 bases to trimming and J lost 5 bases; unmatched junction nucleotides: 11. This CDR3 reads CASSPRRGVGETQYF. The CDR3 coding sequence is TGTGCCAGCAGCCCCCGACGGGGGGTCGGGGAGACCCAGTACTTC.

The chain carries TRBV6-5 and TRBJ2-5; no clear D. This CDR3 has 13 amino acids. Germline V gene lookup returns CDR1 MNHEY and CDR2 SVGAGI. V was shortened by 6 bases and J by 2 bases, with 10 bases between the two germline ends. The CDR3 here is CASRLYGQETQYF. In nucleotides, the CDR3 is TGTGCCAGCAGACTATATGGTCAAGAGACCCAGTACTTC.

The genes are TRBV28 and TRBJ1-3; D might be TRBD1 (5 bases). V was clipped by 4 bases and J by 0 bases, with 22 bases between them. CDR3 length: 19 amino acids. CDR1 and CDR2 (germline): MDHEN, SYDVKM. The DNA of the CDR3 is TGTGCCAGCAGTTCCCCGTTCAAAGGCGGGGCGAGCTCTGGAAACACCATATATTTT. Its protein product is CASSSPFKGGASSGNTIYF.